Listed below are T cell receptor beta chains from one sample, sequenced in a study of control samples from healthy donors and cancer patients. Sequencing used immunoSEQ multiplex PCR; TCRdb keeps in-frame clones, though not all of them. The sample holds tens of thousands of clones, roughly 83% seen once. Source material: blood. Receptors originate from a man aged 55 to 70 in good health. Both conserved end residues are part of each CDR3. Fields, in order: CDR3 DNA, CDR3 protein, clone size, V gene, J gene, D gene. A D gene is named only where the DNA matches it firmly. Not every row has a clone size; where given, it reads once, few, many or a size class.

TGCGCCAGCAGTCACGGACAGGGAACTGAAGCTTTCTTT	CASSHGQGTEAFF	few	TRBV5-1	TRBJ1-1	TRBD1
TGTGCCAGCAGCTTATTCGGGACAGGGGCAGAGACCCAGTACTTC	CASSLFGTGAETQYF	NA	TRBV11-2	TRBJ2-5	TRBD1
TGTGCCAGCAGTATCAACAGGGACCTTCTGACTCGCTACACCTTC	CASSINRDLLTRYTF	NA	TRBV28	TRBJ1-2	NA
TGTGCCAGCAGTGCAGGGGACTATGGCTACACCTTC	CASSAGDYGYTF	few	TRBV2	TRBJ1-2	NA
TGTGCCAGCAGTGAAGCACCAAGGGGGGGCAGGGACCAGCATTTT	CASSEAPRGGRDQHF	NA	TRBV6-1	TRBJ1-5	NA
TGTGCCAGTAGTAGCGACCTGATTACAGATACGCAGTATTTT	CASSSDLITDTQYF	NA	TRBV19	TRBJ2-3	NA
TGTGCCAGCAGCTTGATCCCCCGGGCGACAGATACGCAGTATTTT	CASSLIPRATDTQYF	few	TRBV6-2/TRBV6-3	TRBJ2-3	NA
TGTGCCAGCTCACTATCGAGTCAAAATAGCAATCAGCCCCAGCATTTT	CASSLSSQNSNQPQHF	NA	TRBV18	TRBJ1-5	NA
TGCGCCAGCAGGGCCGGGACAGGGGTTCTCTATGGCTACACCTTC	CASRAGTGVLYGYTF	once	TRBV5-1	TRBJ1-2	TRBD1
TGTGCCAGCAGTTTGGTAACAGGGTGGGAAGCTTTCTTT	CASSLVTGWEAFF	NA	TRBV27	TRBJ1-1	NA
TGTGCCAGCAGTATTCACAGGGGGCGCACCGGGGAGCTGTTTTTT	CASSIHRGRTGELFF	NA	TRBV6-5	TRBJ2-2	TRBD1
TGTGCCAGCAGCTTTAAAGCACAGGGGAACACTGAAGCTTTCTTT	CASSFKAQGNTEAFF	NA	TRBV5-4	TRBJ1-1	NA
TGTGCCAGCAGTTACGGTCTTAGCGGGAGGGGGGGCAATGAGCAGTTCTTC	CASSYGLSGRGGNEQFF	NA	TRBV6-2/TRBV6-3	TRBJ2-1	TRBD2
TGTGCCAGCAGTCCCGGGGCAGGGCTCAACGAGCAGTACTTC	CASSPGAGLNEQYF	NA	TRBV27	TRBJ2-7	NA
TGTGCCAGCAGCCCGACAGGGAGAGGCGAGACCCAGTACTTC	CASSPTGRGETQYF	NA	TRBV7-2	TRBJ2-5	TRBD1
TGCGCCAGCAGCTTGGTCCAGACTAGCGGCAATGAGCAGTTCTTC	CASSLVQTSGNEQFF	few	TRBV5-1	TRBJ2-1	TRBD2
TGCGCCAGCAGCCGAACACCCGAACCATGGACAGCAGTCACATACGCAGATACGCAGTATTTT	CASSRTPEPWTAVTYADTQYF	NA	TRBV4-1	TRBJ2-3	NA
TGTGCCAGCAGTGAAAGCGGAGGCAATCAGCCCCAGCATTTT	CASSESGGNQPQHF	NA	TRBV6-1	TRBJ1-5	NA
TGTGCCAGCAGCCGCGACAGGGGATGGGACAACGTCCTGACTTTC	CASSRDRGWDNVLTF	NA	TRBV6-2/TRBV6-3	TRBJ2-6	TRBD1
TGTGCCACCAGCAGAGAAGCGGGAGGGGGGGCAGATACGCAGTATTTT	CATSREAGGGADTQYF	NA	TRBV15	TRBJ2-3	TRBD2
TGTGCCAGCTCTTACAGGCGGAACACTGAAGCTTTCTTT	CASSYRRNTEAFF	NA	TRBV6-4	TRBJ1-1	NA
TGTGCCAGCAGCTTCGCGGGAAGTAGCACAGATACGCAGTATTTT	CASSFAGSSTDTQYF	NA	TRBV7-6	TRBJ2-3	NA
TGTGCCAGCAGCCCCAACAGACAGATACTGAACTATGGCTACACCTTC	CASSPNRQILNYGYTF	NA	TRBV3-1/TRBV3-2	TRBJ1-2	NA
TGTGCCAGCAGTGAAGAACAACTGAACACTGAAGCTTTCTTT	CASSEEQLNTEAFF	NA	TRBV2	TRBJ1-1	NA
TGTGCCAGCAGCCCGACCGGAGGGAGAACCCAGCCCCAGCATTTT	CASSPTGGRTQPQHF	few	TRBV7-9	TRBJ1-5	NA
TGTGCCAGCTCACCACTCAGACAGGGAGGAGGAGAGACCCAGTACTTC	CASSPLRQGGGETQYF	NA	TRBV18	TRBJ2-5	NA
TGTGCCAGCAGTTACCACAGGGGTAATTCACCCCTCCACTTT	CASSYHRGNSPLHF	NA	TRBV6-2/TRBV6-3	TRBJ1-6	TRBD1
TGTGCCATCAGTGGGCTGACAGGAGCCAATTCACCCCTCCACTTT	CAISGLTGANSPLHF	NA	TRBV10-3	TRBJ1-6	NA
TGTGCCACCAGTGATTGGACTAGCGGGAGTGTAGATACGCAGTATTTT	CATSDWTSGSVDTQYF	NA	TRBV24-1	TRBJ2-3	TRBD2
TGCGCCAGCAGCTTGAGGTCCGGATCTGGAAACACCATATATTTT	CASSLRSGSGNTIYF	NA	TRBV5-1	TRBJ1-3	NA
TGTGCCAGCAGCGCTGCTTACTCTGGGGCCAACGTCCTGACTTTC	CASSAAYSGANVLTF	NA	TRBV9	TRBJ2-6	NA
TGTGCCAGCAGCACGGGGACAGGGACGTCACCCCTCCACTTT	CASSTGTGTSPLHF	NA	TRBV7-6	TRBJ1-6	TRBD1